This is a list of T cell receptor beta chains from one sample in a study of OX40 agonist ivuxolimab in advanced cancers. Produced via immunoSEQ multiplex PCR; TCRdb's table is partial and in-frame only. In the table there are over 50,000 clones, 75% to 85% of which are singletons. The sequencing used CD4+ or CD8+ T cells sorted from blood, collected in a trial of the OX40 agonist ivuxolimab. The receptors shown here come from an adult with an advanced solid tumor such as melanoma, head and neck, liver or kidney cancer. The CDR3 runs from the conserved cysteine through the conserved F or W. A D gene is named only where the DNA matches it firmly. Clone size is given for some rows only: seen once, a few or many times, or a class if the clone is expanded.

D gene,clone size,J gene,V gene,CDR3 protein,CDR3 DNA
NA,NA,TRBJ1-6,TRBV30,CAWSVLGDANNSPLHF,TGTGCCTGGAGTGTACTCGGGGACGCCAATAATTCACCCCTCCACTTT
NA,once,TRBJ2-5,TRBV5-4,CASSLATTQETQYF,TGTGCCAGCAGCTTGGCGACCACCCAAGAGACCCAGTACTTC
TRBD2,once,TRBJ2-3,TRBV29-1,CSALKGTSGIRGTDTQYF,TGCAGCGCACTAAAAGGGACTAGCGGGATTCGCGGCACAGATACGCAGTATTTT
TRBD2,NA,TRBJ2-7,TRBV5-5,CASSISGTSGSYEQYF,TGTGCCAGCAGCATATCCGGGACTAGCGGTTCCTACGAGCAGTACTTC
TRBD1,once,TRBJ1-1,TRBV6-6,CASSYSGGQENTEAFF,TGTGCCAGCAGTTATTCCGGGGGACAGGAAAACACTGAAGCTTTCTTT
NA,once,TRBJ2-1,TRBV4-2,CASSQGLRGSYNEQFF,TGTGCCAGCAGCCAAGGGCTCCGGGGCTCCTACAATGAGCAGTTCTTC
NA,NA,TRBJ2-5,TRBV4-1,CASSQVQGAWETQYF,TGCGCCAGCAGCCAGGTACAGGGAGCGTGGGAGACCCAGTACTTC
TRBD2,NA,TRBJ2-2,TRBV15,CATSPWREGPGELFF,TGTGCCACCAGCCCTTGGCGGGAGGGCCCCGGGGAGCTGTTTTTT
TRBD1,NA,TRBJ2-7,TRBV19,CASSPGTVGEQYF,TGTGCCAGTAGTCCAGGGACAGTCGGCGAGCAGTACTTC
NA,NA,TRBJ2-1,TRBV27,CASSRPDFNEQFF,TGTGCCAGCAGCCGCCCGGACTTCAATGAGCAGTTCTTC
NA,NA,TRBJ2-3,TRBV7-2,CASSLGLVDTQYF,TGTGCCAGCAGCTTAGGTCTAGTAGATACGCAGTATTTT
NA,NA,TRBJ2-1,TRBV2,CASLVSISDNEQFF,TGTGCCAGCCTAGTTTCTATTTCCGACAATGAGCAGTTCTTC
NA,NA,TRBJ1-6,TRBV27,CASSPGRRVGGNSPLHF,TGTGCCAGCAGTCCTGGTCGGAGGGTGGGGGGCAATTCACCCCTCCACTTT
NA,NA,TRBJ2-7,TRBV5-6,CASSLTGRLYEQYF,TGTGCCAGCAGCTTGACAGGGAGACTCTACGAGCAGTACTTC
NA,NA,TRBJ1-1,TRBV11-1,CASSFKSNTEAFF,TGTGCCAGCAGCTTTAAAAGCAACACTGAAGCTTTCTTT
NA,NA,TRBJ2-2,TRBV5-1,CASSEPGGELFF,TGCGCCAGCAGCGAGCCCGGAGGGGAGCTGTTTTTT
TRBD2,few,TRBJ2-2,TRBV18,CASSRLAGPRTGELFF,TGTGCCAGCTCACGGCTAGCGGGACCCCGGACCGGGGAGCTGTTTTTT
NA,NA,TRBJ1-5,TRBV18,CASSRGDSNQPQHF,TGTGCCAGCTCACGGGGGGACAGCAATCAGCCCCAGCATTTT
TRBD2,few,TRBJ2-1,TRBV7-2,CASSPGLAYNEQFF,TGTGCCAGCAGCCCCGGACTAGCCTACAATGAGCAGTTCTTC
NA,NA,TRBJ1-1,TRBV5-1,CASSPLPNPIPNTEAFF,TGCGCCAGCAGCCCACTCCCAAACCCCATACCAAACACTGAAGCTTTCTTT
TRBD1,few,TRBJ1-4,TRBV7-6,CASSLGTGSEKLFF,TGTGCCAGCAGCTTGGGGACAGGGAGTGAAAAACTGTTTTTT
NA,few,TRBJ2-3,TRBV6-6,CASSYGRNTDTQYF,TGTGCCAGCAGTTATGGTCGAAACACAGATACGCAGTATTTT
NA,NA,TRBJ2-1,TRBV5-1,CASSPPAGGPYNEQFF,TGCGCCAGCAGCCCCCCTGCTGGGGGGCCCTACAATGAGCAGTTCTTC
NA,NA,TRBJ1-5,TRBV30,CAWSVTRGNQPQHF,TGTGCCTGGAGTGTAACAAGGGGTAATCAGCCCCAGCATTTT
NA,NA,TRBJ2-3,TRBV19,CASGSATDTQYF,TGTGCCAGCGGGAGTGCGACAGATACGCAGTATTTT
NA,NA,TRBJ2-3,TRBV2,CASSVFTDTQYF,TGTGCCAGCAGTGTTTTCACAGATACGCAGTATTTT
NA,NA,TRBJ2-6,TRBV4-1,CASSQDGGRGANVLTF,TGCGCCAGCAGCCAAGATGGGGGCCGAGGGGCCAACGTCCTGACTTTC
NA,NA,TRBJ2-5,TRBV14,CASSQIEETQYF,TGTGCCAGCAGCCAAATTGAAGAGACCCAGTACTTC
NA,NA,TRBJ2-7,TRBV4-2,CASSHVRPGPHYEQYF,TGTGCCAGCAGCCATGTAAGGCCGGGACCACACTACGAGCAGTACTTC
NA,NA,TRBJ2-1,TRBV11-1,CASSPSLSEQFF,TGTGCCAGCAGCCCGAGCCTATCCGAGCAGTTCTTC
NA,NA,TRBJ1-2,TRBV7-2,CASSLSGHYGYTF,TGTGCCAGCAGCTTATCCGGCCACTATGGCTACACCTTC
TRBD2,once,TRBJ2-2,TRBV5-1,CASRGRTSGNTGELFF,TGCGCCAGCAGGGGAAGGACTAGCGGAAACACCGGGGAGCTGTTTTTT
NA,few,TRBJ2-2,TRBV2,CASSVGLTGELFF,TGTGCCAGCAGTGTAGGTCTGACCGGGGAGCTGTTTTTT
NA,NA,TRBJ2-7,TRBV7-6,CASSLPRTVTWTPALREQYF,TGTGCCAGCAGCTTACCTAGAACCGTCACCTGGACACCGGCGTTGAGGGAGCAGTACTTC
TRBD1,NA,TRBJ2-7,TRBV18,CASSLETGTQQYF,TGTGCCAGCTCCTTAGAGACAGGGACCCAGCAGTACTTC
NA,NA,TRBJ1-5,TRBV25-1,CASSLGTNQPQHF,TGTGCCAGCAGCCTCGGGACCAATCAGCCCCAGCATTTT
NA,NA,TRBJ1-1,TRBV18,CASSGQTNTEAFF,TGTGCCAGCTCAGGACAGACGAACACTGAAGCTTTCTTT
TRBD2,NA,TRBJ2-1,TRBV6-1,CASSELAGRAQFF,TGTGCCAGCAGTGAATTAGCAGGGAGGGCGCAGTTCTTC
NA,NA,TRBJ2-3,TRBV5-1,CASSLGDRTADTQYF,TGCGCCAGCAGCTTGGGTGACAGAACAGCAGATACGCAGTATTTT
NA,NA,TRBJ2-3,TRBV6-1,CASSEGGHTSTDTQYF,TGTGCCAGCAGTGAAGGAGGCCATACTAGCACAGATACGCAGTATTTT
NA,NA,TRBJ1-5,TRBV27,CAKKGGRPQPQHF,TGTGCCAAAAAGGGGGGGAGGCCTCAGCCCCAGCATTTT
TRBD2,NA,TRBJ2-7,TRBV28,CASIGAGGYEQYF,TGTGCCAGCATCGGGGCGGGGGGCTACGAGCAGTACTTC
NA,NA,TRBJ1-1,TRBV7-3,CASSLKGGSAEAFF,TGTGCCAGCAGCTTAAAGGGGGGTAGTGCTGAAGCTTTCTTT
NA,NA,TRBJ1-2,TRBV15,CATSRGAGDGYTF,TGTGCCACCAGCAGAGGGGCAGGGGATGGCTACACCTTC
NA,NA,TRBJ2-7,TRBV6-1,CASQGTYEQYF,TGTGCCAGCCAGGGAACCTACGAGCAGTACTTC
TRBD1,NA,TRBJ1-1,TRBV19,CASSAQGPVFTEAFF,TGTGCCAGTAGTGCACAGGGGCCGGTCTTCACTGAAGCTTTCTTT
TRBD2,NA,TRBJ2-1,TRBV5-6,CASSPTSGRFSEQFF,TGTGCCAGCAGCCCGACTAGCGGGAGGTTTAGTGAGCAGTTCTTC
TRBD1,NA,TRBJ1-2,TRBV5-4,CASSLATGNYGYTF,TGTGCCAGCAGCTTGGCGACAGGGAACTATGGCTACACCTTC
TRBD2,NA,TRBJ2-2,TRBV6-6,CASKVAGDTGELFF,TGTGCCAGCAAGGTAGCGGGAGACACCGGGGAGCTGTTTTTT
NA,few,TRBJ2-5,TRBV9,CASNYPGAETQYF,TGTGCCAGCAATTACCCTGGGGCGGAGACCCAGTACTTC
TRBD2,NA,TRBJ2-6,TRBV7-6,CASSPQAGGFSGANVLTF,TGTGCCAGCAGTCCCCAAGCGGGAGGGTTTTCTGGGGCCAACGTCCTGACTTTC
TRBD1,NA,TRBJ1-1,TRBV10-2,CASRDRGITEAFF,TGCGCCAGCAGGGACAGGGGGATTACTGAAGCTTTCTTT
TRBD2,NA,TRBJ2-5,TRBV6-5,CASSYGLAGRETQYF,TGTGCCAGCAGTTACGGCCTAGCGGGGAGAGAGACCCAGTACTTC
NA,NA,TRBJ2-1,TRBV16,CASSQSGPQAEQFF,TGTGCCAGCAGCCAATCCGGCCCTCAAGCTGAGCAGTTCTTC